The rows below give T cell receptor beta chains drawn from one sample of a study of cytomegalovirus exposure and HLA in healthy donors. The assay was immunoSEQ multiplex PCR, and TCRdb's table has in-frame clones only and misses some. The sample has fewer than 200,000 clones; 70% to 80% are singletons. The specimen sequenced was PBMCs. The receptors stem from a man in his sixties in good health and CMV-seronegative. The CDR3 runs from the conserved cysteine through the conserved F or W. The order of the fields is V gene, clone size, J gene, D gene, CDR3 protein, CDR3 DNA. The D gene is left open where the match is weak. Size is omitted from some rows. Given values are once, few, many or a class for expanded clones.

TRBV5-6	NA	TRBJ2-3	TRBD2	CASSSSGGARTDTQYF	TGTGCCAGCAGCTCAAGCGGGGGGGCCAGGACAGATACGCAGTATTTT
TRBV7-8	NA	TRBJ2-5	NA	CASSLAGQRETQYF	TGTGCCAGCAGCTTAGCCGGACAGAGAGAGACCCAGTACTTC
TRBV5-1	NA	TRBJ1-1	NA	CASSQQSLNTEAFF	TGCGCCAGCAGCCAACAGAGTTTGAACACTGAAGCTTTCTTT
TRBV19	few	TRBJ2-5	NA	CASSIQGIGETQYF	TGTGCCAGTAGTATCCAGGGAATCGGAGAGACCCAGTACTTC
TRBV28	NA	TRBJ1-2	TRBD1	CASSPPLDRVYGYTF	TGTGCCAGCAGTCCCCCGCTGGACAGGGTATATGGCTACACCTTC
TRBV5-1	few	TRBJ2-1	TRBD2	CASSTHRTSGGYSYNEQFF	TGCGCCAGCAGCACACACAGGACTAGCGGGGGGTACTCCTACAATGAGCAGTTCTTC
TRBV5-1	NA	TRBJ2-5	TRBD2	CASSLAGGPETQYF	TGCGCCAGCAGCCTAGCGGGGGGGCCTGAGACCCAGTACTTC
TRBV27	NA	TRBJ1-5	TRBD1	CATGTGNQPQNF	TGTGCCACCGGGACAGGGAATCAGCCCCAGAATTTT
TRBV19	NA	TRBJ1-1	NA	CASAGILGTEAFF	TGTGCCAGTGCAGGGATTTTAGGCACTGAAGCTTTCTTT
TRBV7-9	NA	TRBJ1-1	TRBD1	CASSRPAGGYTEAFF	TGTGCCAGCAGCCGACCTGCAGGGGGGTACACTGAAGCTTTCTTT
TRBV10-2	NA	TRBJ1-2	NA	CASSTDSFPFYGYTF	TGCGCCAGCAGCACTGACAGTTTCCCCTTCTATGGCTACACCTTC
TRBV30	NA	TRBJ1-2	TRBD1	CAWSVGTGHGYTF	TGTGCCTGGAGTGTTGGGACAGGGCATGGCTACACCTTC
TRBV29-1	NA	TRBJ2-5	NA	CSVAGIQETQYF	TGCAGCGTCGCCGGGATACAAGAGACCCAGTACTTC
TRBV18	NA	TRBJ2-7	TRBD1	CASSPRGRGISYEQYF	TGTGCCAGCTCACCACGGGGCAGGGGGATTTCCTACGAGCAGTACTTC
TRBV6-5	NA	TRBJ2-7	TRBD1	CASSYSRDRGYEQYF	TGTGCCAGCAGTTACTCCCGGGACAGAGGATACGAGCAGTACTTC